These 13 T cell receptor beta chains share one sample of origin, sequenced in a study of low-dose radiotherapy and immunotherapy resistance in tumors. The sample's time point: after trial treatment. Treatment meaning: LDRT plus nivolumab, ipilimumab, low-dose cyclophosphamide and aspirin (RACIN trial). Alpha and beta chains were covered, as first-strand cDNA relied on TRAV- and TRBV-specific primers. TCR amplification involved roughly 21 PCR cycles with a constant-region primer and V-primer adapter. TCRdb analysed the reads with MiXCR anew, one entry per CDR3 protein. The table records about 100,000 distinct CDR3 sequences, around 21% of them present only once. The sample in question was PBMCs, obtained after low-dose radiotherapy plus immunotherapy. Receptors were obtained from a male donor with prostate cancer.

This clonotype was found many times. V is TRBV18 and J is TRBJ2-1, with D perhaps TRBD2 (5 bases). Trimming stripped 1 base from V and 5 bases from J, with 9 bases between. The CDR3 loop spans 14 amino acids. From germline, CDR1 is KGHSH and CDR2 LQKENI. CDR3 in amino acids: CASSPQSGNNEQFF. The CDR3 bases are TGTGCCAGCTCACCACAGTCGGGGAACAATGAGCAGTTCTTC.

This clonotype appeared many times. The CDR3 sequence: CASSSTGARSVYNEQFF. The DNA for the CDR3 is TGCGCCAGCAGCTCGACAGGGGCCAGATCGGTTTACAATGAGCAGTTCTTC. J is TRBJ2-1 and V is TRBV5-1; 8 bases fit TRBD1. The CDR3 has 17 amino acids. With 3 bases clipped from V and 4 bases from J, the junction kept 12 bases outside the gene matches. CDR1 SGHRS and CDR2 YFSETQ come from the germline V gene.

In this sample, this clonotype turned up many times. The chain has TRBV2 and TRBJ2-1; no clear D. From germline, CDR1 is SNHLY and CDR2 FYNNEI. This CDR3 region has 12 residues. Between the trimmed V and J ends, which lost 6 bases and 9 bases, there was a span of 12 bases. CDR3 in DNA: TGTGCCAGCAGGGTATTTCAGGCTGAGCAGTTCTTC. It translates to CASRVFQAEQFF.

This clonotype was recorded many times. The V and J genes are TRBV4-2 and TRBJ2-7; 10 bases match TRBD2. The germline V gene has CDR1 LGHNA and CDR2 YNFKEQ. The CDR3 runs to 15 residues. V gave up 1 base and J gave up 5 bases; unmatched junction bases: 5. This CDR3 is CASSQAAGGRDEQYF. For the CDR3, the DNA is TGTGCCAGCAGCCAAGCAGCGGGGGGGCGGGACGAGCAGTACTTC.

In this sample, this clonotype turned up many times. The rearrangement joins TRBV7-8 to TRBJ2-2; TRBD2 agrees at 12 bases. Germline assignment: CDR1 SGHVS and CDR2 FQNEAQ. Trimming took 5 bases from V and 5 from J; bases not matched to a gene: 6. The CDR3 runs 16 residues. This CDR3 is CASSPWTSGVTGELFF. DNA of the CDR3: TGTGCCAGCAGCCCCTGGACTAGCGGGGTAACCGGGGAGCTGTTTTTT.

In its sample, this clonotype was seen many times. The V call is TRBV5-1, the J call TRBJ2-3; a possible D gene is TRBD2 (5 bases). The CDR3 sequence is 14 residues long. The V end was cut by 0 bases, the J end by 7 bases, with 12 bases between. Germline assignment: CDR1 SGHRS and CDR2 YFSETQ. The chain's CDR3 is CASSLGARGNTQYF. The CDR3, as DNA: TGCGCCAGCAGCTTGGGGGCCCGGGGAAATACGCAGTATTTT.

V gene TRBV3-1 combines with J gene TRBJ1-1; TRBD1 matches at 10 bases. The J segment lost 4 bases and the V segment lost 2 bases, leaving 7 bases of the junction unmatched. Germline V lookup: CDR1 LGHDT, CDR2 YNNKEL (reference sequence). This CDR3 is 16 amino acids long. CDR3 protein: CASSQRTGGLGTEAFF. DNA of the CDR3: TGTGCCAGCAGCCAAAGGACAGGGGGATTGGGCACTGAAGCTTTCTTT. Supplemented by reference TRBV3-1 and TRBJ1-1, the full variable domain reads DTAVSQTPKYLVTQMGNDKSIKCEQNLGHDTMYWYKQDSKKFLKIMFSYNNKELIINETVPNRFSPKSPDKAHLNLHINSLELGDSAVYFCASSQRTGGLGTEAFFGQGTRLTVV.

This clonotype has ten or more counts. V is TRBV29-1 and J is TRBJ2-1, with D perhaps being TRBD1 or TRBD2 (5 bases each). The V end was cut by 7 bases, the J end by 5 bases, with 15 bases between. Germline CDR1 is SQVTM and CDR2 is ANQGSEA. The CDR3 loop spans 13 amino acids. CDR3 in amino acids: CSAGHPDHNEQFF. Written as DNA, the CDR3 is TGCAGCGCGGGGCACCCGGACCACAATGAGCAGTTCTTC.

This clonotype was counted ten times or more. The chain has TRBV5-1 and TRBJ2-7, with a weak D call TRBD1 (6 bases). Germline CDR1 and CDR2: SGHRS and YFSETQ. This CDR3 has 15 amino acids. V lost 1 base and J lost 4, with 15 bases in between. The CDR3 loop reads CASSLRWDTRYEQYF. CDR3 nucleotide sequence: TGCGCCAGCAGCTTGCGTTGGGACACTAGATACGAGCAGTACTTC.

This clonotype was seen many times. The chain couples TRBV12-3 or TRBV12-4 to TRBJ1-3, with TRBD1 as a possible D gene (6 bases). With 6 bases removed from V and 0 bases from J, the gap between germline ends came to 9 bases. This CDR3 comprises 14 residues. CDR3 loop: CASRGTPSGNTIYF. The DNA of the CDR3 is TGTGCCAGCAGGGGGACACCCTCTGGAAACACCATATATTTT.

Comment on this clonotype: This likely stems from a read error, as it lies one base from a far larger clone. The chain recombines TRBV7-9 with TRBJ2-3; TRBD2 matches 9 bases. The CDR3 loop spans 17 amino acids. The germline CDR1 and CDR2 sequences are SEHNR and FQNEAQ (reference sequence). V dropped 6 bases and J dropped 3; count of bases not matched to a gene: 13. The CDR3 reads CASSWVTGGGGTDTQYF. The CDR3 coding sequence is TGTGCCAGCAGTTGGGTGACTGGCGGGGGGGGTACAGATACGCAGTATTTT.

In regard to this clonotype: Possible read error: a much larger clone is one base away. The rearrangement joins TRBV27 to TRBJ2-3; tentative D call: TRBD1 (6 bases). Trimming removed 6 bases from V and 3 bases from J, with 19 bases in between. This CDR3 comprises 16 residues. Looked up from germline, CDR1 is MNHEY and CDR2 is SMNVEV (reference sequence). The CDR3 spells CASSHRDKVLTDTQYF. As DNA, the CDR3 is TGTGCCAGCAGCCACCGGGACAAGGTTCTGACAGATACGCAGTATTTT.

Remarks on this clonotype: This may be a read error, as it is one base from a much larger clone. The chain recombines TRBV7-9 with TRBJ2-7, with D tentatively TRBD1 (5 bases). CDR1 and CDR2 from the germline V gene are SEHNR and FQNEAQ (reference sequence). This CDR3 contains 14 residues. The V end lost 5 bases, the J end lost 5 bases, and 16 bases lay between the germline ends. The CDR3 loop reads CASSQEGALDEQYF. The CDR3 region has the DNA TGTGCCAGCAGCCAGGAAGGGGCCTTAGACGAGCAGTACTTC.